Listed below are T cell receptor beta chains from one sample, sequenced in a study of human T cells and chemical hapten exposure. MiXCR was run by TCRdb on the RACE reads, yielding one entry per CDR3 protein. The sample has 110,000 or so distinct CDR3 sequences; about a tenth are singletons. The source material was whole blood, sampled in connection with sensitization to the hapten diphenylcyclopropenone (DPC). Receptors originate from a woman aged 40 to 50 with alopecia areata. Some clones in this sample may be carry-over from other donors' samples. The CDR3 runs from the conserved cysteine through the conserved F or W. Fields, in order: CDR3 length, J gene, clone size, D gene, V gene, CDR3 protein, CDR3 DNA. D genes are given only for firm matches. Part of the rows lack a size; the others show once, few, many or a class for expanded clones.

>13|TRBJ2-1|many|NA|TRBV7-9
CASSSKSGLGQFF
TGTGCCAGCAGCTCCAAGAGCGGCCTCGGGCAGTTCTTC
>14|TRBJ2-5|NA|TRBD2|TRBV12-3/TRBV12-4
CASRGLAGEETQYF
TGTGCCAGCAGAGGACTAGCGGGGGAAGAGACCCAGTACTTC
>13|TRBJ2-3|NA|TRBD1|TRBV28
CASSIQGTDTQYF
TGTGCCAGCAGCATACAGGGGACAGATACGCAGTATTTT
>16|TRBJ1-1|NA|NA|TRBV4-3
CASSQERDRGNTEAFF
TGCGCCAGCAGCCAAGAGCGGGACCGGGGGAACACTGAAGCTTTCTTT
>14|TRBJ1-1|NA|NA|TRBV27
CASSLVRQNTEAFF
TGTGCCAGCAGTTTAGTCCGACAGAACACTGAAGCTTTCTTT
>15|TRBJ1-4|many|NA|TRBV4-3
CASSQRGSGNEKLFF
TGCGCCAGCAGCCAAAGGGGGTCGGGTAATGAAAAACTGTTTTTT
>14|TRBJ1-2|few|NA|TRBV2
CASSVAGVNYGYTF
TGTGCCAGCAGTGTAGCAGGGGTTAACTATGGCTACACCTTC
>16|TRBJ2-3|NA|NA|TRBV11-2
CASSRTGGDRTDTQYF
TGTGCCAGCAGCCGAACCGGGGGAGACCGCACAGATACGCAGTATTTT
>18|TRBJ2-6|many|TRBD1|TRBV7-9
CASSPQGQGQTGANVLTF
TGTGCCAGCAGCCCCCAGGGACAGGGACAAACGGGGGCCAACGTCCTGACTTTC
>13|TRBJ2-7|many|NA|TRBV11-2
CASSPPGGYEQYF
TGTGCCAGCAGCCCCCCCGGTGGCTACGAGCAGTACTTC
>15|TRBJ1-6|many|NA|TRBV4-3
CASSQDSINNSPLHF
TGCGCCAGCAGCCAAGATTCCATCAATAATTCACCCCTCCACTTT
>17|TRBJ2-6|NA|TRBD1|TRBV19
CASLGTGSFSGANVLTF
TGTGCCAGTCTCGGGACAGGGTCTTTCTCTGGGGCCAACGTCCTGACTTTC
>14|TRBJ2-7|few|NA|TRBV12-3/TRBV12-4
CASSSQGGHYEQYF
TGTGCCAGCAGTTCCCAAGGGGGACACTACGAGCAGTACTTC
>16|TRBJ2-3|many|NA|TRBV11-2
CASSLGVGGWTDTQYF
TGTGCCAGCAGCTTAGGTGTCGGGGGATGGACAGATACGCAGTATTTT
>15|TRBJ2-1|NA|TRBD2|TRBV5-1
CASSSVAGGNNEQFF
TGCGCCAGCAGCTCCGTAGCGGGGGGAAATAATGAGCAGTTCTTC
>12|TRBJ2-7|many|NA|TRBV20-1
CSASRAGNEQYF
TGCAGTGCTAGTCGGGCGGGAAACGAGCAGTACTTC
>14|TRBJ2-5|many|NA|TRBV6-1
CASSEIGVQETQYF
TGTGCCAGCAGTGAAATCGGGGTCCAAGAGACCCAGTACTTC
>16|TRBJ1-5|many|NA|TRBV20-1
CSASTARVSSNQPQHF
TGCAGTGCTTCGACGGCCCGGGTATCAAGCAATCAGCCCCAGCATTTT